This TCR beta chain was observed in a study of T cell changes during pregnancy in multiple sclerosis. About this clone: The junction shows a germline mismatch at one end, possibly a read error.

The CDR3 runs to 11 residues. Germline V CDR1 and CDR2: ENHRY, SYGVKD. TCRdb keeps only in-frame clones here, not all; method: immunoSEQ multiplex PCR. The data hold approximately 36,000 clones, with 93% observed a single time. This sequence joins TRBV10-3 and TRBJ2-3; TRBD2 agrees at 8 bases. The TCR originated in a female donor with multiple sclerosis, enrolled in a pregnancy study. This material consisted of CD4+ T cells from peripheral blood mononuclear cells, taken in the first trimester of pregnancy. The CDR3 sequence is CAISGAGDRHF. Written as DNA, the CDR3 is TGTGCCATCAGTGGAGCGGGGGACCGGCATTTT.